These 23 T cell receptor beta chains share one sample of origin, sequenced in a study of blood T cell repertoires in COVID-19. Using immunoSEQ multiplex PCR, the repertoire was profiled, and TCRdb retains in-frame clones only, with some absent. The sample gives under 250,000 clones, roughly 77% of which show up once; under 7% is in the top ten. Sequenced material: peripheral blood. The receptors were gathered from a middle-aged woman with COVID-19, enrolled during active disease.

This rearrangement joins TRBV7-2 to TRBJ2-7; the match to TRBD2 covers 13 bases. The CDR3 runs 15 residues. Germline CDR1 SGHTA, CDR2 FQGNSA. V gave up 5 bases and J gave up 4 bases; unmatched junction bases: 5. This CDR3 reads CASSLRTSGGYEQYF. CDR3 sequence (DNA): TGTGCCAGCAGCCTCCGGACTAGCGGGGGATACGAGCAGTACTTC.

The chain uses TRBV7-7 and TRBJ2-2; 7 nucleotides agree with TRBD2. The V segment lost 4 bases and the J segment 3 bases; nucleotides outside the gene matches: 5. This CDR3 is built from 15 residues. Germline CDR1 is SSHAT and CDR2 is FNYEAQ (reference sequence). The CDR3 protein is CASSYGGSYTGELFF. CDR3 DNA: TGTGCCAGCAGCTACGGGGGGTCTTACACCGGGGAGCTGTTTTTT.

CDR3 in amino acids: CASRFYSNQPQHF. CDR3 bases: TGTGCCAGCAGGTTTTATAGCAATCAGCCCCAGCATTTT. V and J are TRBV2 and TRBJ1-5; D is unclear. The CDR3 consists of 13 residues. V lost 6 bases to trimming and J lost 0 bases, with 6 bases between them. Germline loops: CDR1 SNHLY, CDR2 FYNNEI.

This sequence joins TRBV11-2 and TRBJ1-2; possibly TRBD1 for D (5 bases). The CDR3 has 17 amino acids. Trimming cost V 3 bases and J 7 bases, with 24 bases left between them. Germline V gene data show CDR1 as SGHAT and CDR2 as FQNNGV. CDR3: CASSLGEGLAARGGYTF. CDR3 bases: TGTGCCAGCAGCTTGGGGGAGGGCCTGGCCGCCCGGGGTGGCTACACCTTC.

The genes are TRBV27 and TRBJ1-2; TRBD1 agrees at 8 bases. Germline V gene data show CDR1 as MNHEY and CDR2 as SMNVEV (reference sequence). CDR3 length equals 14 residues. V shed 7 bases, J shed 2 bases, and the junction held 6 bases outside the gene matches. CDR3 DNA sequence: TGTGCCAGCACCAGGACAGGGTCGAACTATGGCTACACCTTC. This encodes CASTRTGSNYGYTF.

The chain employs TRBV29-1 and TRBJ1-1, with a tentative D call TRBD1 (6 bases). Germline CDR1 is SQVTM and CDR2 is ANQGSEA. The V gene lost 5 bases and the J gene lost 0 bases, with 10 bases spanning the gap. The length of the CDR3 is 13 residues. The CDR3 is CSVRQAVNTEAFF. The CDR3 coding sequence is TGCAGCGTTCGACAGGCCGTGAACACTGAAGCTTTCTTT. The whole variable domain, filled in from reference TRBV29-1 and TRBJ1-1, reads SAVISQKPSRDICQRGTSLTIQCQVDSQVTMMFWYRQQPGQSLTLIATANQGSEATYESGFVIDKFPISRPNLTFSTLTVSNMSPEDSSIYLCSVRQAVNTEAFFGQGTRLTVV.

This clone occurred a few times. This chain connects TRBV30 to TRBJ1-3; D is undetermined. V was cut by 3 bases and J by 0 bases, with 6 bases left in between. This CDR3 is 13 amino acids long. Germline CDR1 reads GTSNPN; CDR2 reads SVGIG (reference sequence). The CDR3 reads CAWSSLSGNTIYF. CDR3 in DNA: TGTGCCTGGAGCAGTCTCTCTGGAAACACCATATATTTT. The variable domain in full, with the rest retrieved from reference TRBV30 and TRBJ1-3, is SQTIHQWPATLVQPVGSPLSLECTVEGTSNPNLYWYRQAAGRGLQLLFYSVGIGQISSEVPQNLSASRPQDRQFILSSKKLLLSDSGFYLCAWSSLSGNTIYFGEGSWLTVV.

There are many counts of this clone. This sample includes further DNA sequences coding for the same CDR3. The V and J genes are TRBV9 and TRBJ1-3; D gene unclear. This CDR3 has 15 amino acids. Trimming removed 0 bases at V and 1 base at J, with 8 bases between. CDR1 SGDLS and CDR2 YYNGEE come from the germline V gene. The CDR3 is CASSVGGVSGNTIYF. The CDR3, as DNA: TGTGCCAGCAGCGTAGGCGGAGTTTCTGGAAACACCATATATTTT.

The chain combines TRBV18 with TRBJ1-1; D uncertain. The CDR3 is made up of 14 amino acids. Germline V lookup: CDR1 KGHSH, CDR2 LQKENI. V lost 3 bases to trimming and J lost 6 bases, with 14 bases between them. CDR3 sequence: CASSPPGPAAEAFF. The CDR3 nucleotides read TGTGCCAGCTCACCGCCGGGCCCAGCGGCTGAAGCTTTCTTT.

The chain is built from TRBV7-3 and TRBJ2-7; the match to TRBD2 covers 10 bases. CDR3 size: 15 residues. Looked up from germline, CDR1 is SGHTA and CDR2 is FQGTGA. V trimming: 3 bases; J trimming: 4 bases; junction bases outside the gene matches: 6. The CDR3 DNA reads TGTGCCAGCAGCTTCAGCGGGGGGGCACAATACGAGCAGTACTTC. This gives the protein CASSFSGGAQYEQYF.

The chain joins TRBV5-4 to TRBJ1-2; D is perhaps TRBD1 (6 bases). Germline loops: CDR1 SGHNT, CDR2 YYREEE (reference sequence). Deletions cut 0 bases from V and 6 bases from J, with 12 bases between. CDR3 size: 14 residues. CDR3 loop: CASSLASWDNGYTF. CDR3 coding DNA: TGTGCCAGCAGCTTGGCCAGCTGGGACAATGGCTACACCTTC.

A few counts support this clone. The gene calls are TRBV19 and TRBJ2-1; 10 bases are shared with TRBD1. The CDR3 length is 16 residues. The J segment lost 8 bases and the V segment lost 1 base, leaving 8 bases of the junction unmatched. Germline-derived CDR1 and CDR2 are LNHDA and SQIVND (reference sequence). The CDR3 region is CASSIALTGGKDEQFF. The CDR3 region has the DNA TGTGCCAGTAGTATAGCTCTGACAGGGGGCAAGGATGAGCAGTTCTTC.

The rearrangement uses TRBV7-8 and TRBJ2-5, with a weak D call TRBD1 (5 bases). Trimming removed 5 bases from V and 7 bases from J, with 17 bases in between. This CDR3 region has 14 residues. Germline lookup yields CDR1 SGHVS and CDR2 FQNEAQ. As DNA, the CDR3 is TGTGCCAGCAGCCCTCGGGCCCAGGGCGGGACCCAGTACTTC. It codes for CASSPRAQGGTQYF.

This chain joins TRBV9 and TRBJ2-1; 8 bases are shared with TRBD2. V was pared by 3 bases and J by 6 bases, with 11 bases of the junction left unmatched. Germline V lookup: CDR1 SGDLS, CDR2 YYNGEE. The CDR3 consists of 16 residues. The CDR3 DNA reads TGTGCCAGCAGCGGACGAGCGGGAGTGAGGTTCAATGAGCAGTTCTTC. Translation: CASSGRAGVRFNEQFF.

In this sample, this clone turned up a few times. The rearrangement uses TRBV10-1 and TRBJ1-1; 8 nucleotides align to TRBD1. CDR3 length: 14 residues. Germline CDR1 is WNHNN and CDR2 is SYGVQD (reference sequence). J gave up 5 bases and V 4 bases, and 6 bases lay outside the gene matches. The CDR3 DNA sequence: TGCGCCAGCAGTGCTACTCAGGGGGCGACTGAAGCTTTCTTT. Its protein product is CASSATQGATEAFF.

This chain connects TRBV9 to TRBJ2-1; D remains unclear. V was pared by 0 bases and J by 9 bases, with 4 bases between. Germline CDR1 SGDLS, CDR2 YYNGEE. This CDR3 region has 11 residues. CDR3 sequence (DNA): TGTGCCAGCAGCGTAGCGGGTGAGCAGTTCTTC. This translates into CASSVAGEQFF.

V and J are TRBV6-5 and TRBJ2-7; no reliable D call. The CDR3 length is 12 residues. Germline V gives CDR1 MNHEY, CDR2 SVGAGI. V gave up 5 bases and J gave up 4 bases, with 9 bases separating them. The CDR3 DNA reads TGTGCCAGCAGTAGCCCTCATTACGAGCAGTACTTC. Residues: CASSSPHYEQYF.

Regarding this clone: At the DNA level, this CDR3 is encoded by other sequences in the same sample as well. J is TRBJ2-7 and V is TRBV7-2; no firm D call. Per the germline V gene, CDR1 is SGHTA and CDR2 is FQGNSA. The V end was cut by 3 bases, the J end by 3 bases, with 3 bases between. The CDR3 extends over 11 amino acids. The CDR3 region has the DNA TGTGCCAGCAGCTTGAGCTACGAGCAGTACTTC. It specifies CASSLSYEQYF.

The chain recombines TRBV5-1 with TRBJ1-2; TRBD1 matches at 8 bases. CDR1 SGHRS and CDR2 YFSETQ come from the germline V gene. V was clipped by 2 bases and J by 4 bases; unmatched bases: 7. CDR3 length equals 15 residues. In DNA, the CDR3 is TGCGCCAGCAGCTTCCCGGGACAGGAGATCTATGGCTACACCTTC. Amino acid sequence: CASSFPGQEIYGYTF.

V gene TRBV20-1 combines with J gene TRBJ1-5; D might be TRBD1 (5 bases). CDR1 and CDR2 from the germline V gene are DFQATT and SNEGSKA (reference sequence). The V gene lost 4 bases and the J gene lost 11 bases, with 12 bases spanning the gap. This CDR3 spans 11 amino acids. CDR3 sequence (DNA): TGCAGTGCTACCGAAGGGGTGTCCCAGCATTTT. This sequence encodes CSATEGVSQHF.

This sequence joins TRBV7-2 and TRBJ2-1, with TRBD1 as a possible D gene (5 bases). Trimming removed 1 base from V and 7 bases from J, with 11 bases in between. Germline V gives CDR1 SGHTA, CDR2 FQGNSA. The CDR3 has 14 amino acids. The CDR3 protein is CASSLGGDRNEQFF. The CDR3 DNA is TGTGCCAGCAGCTTAGGGGGCGATCGAAATGAGCAGTTCTTC.

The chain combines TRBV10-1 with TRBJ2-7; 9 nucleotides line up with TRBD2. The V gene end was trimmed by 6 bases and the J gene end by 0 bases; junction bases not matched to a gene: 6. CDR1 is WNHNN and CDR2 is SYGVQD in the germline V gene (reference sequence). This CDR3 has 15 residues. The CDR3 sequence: CASSPLAGSSYEQYF. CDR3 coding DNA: TGCGCCAGCAGCCCTCTAGCGGGGAGCTCCTACGAGCAGTACTTC.

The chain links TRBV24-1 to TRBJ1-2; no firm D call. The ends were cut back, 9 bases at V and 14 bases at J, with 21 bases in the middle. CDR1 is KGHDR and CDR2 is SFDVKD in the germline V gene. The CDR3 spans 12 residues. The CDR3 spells CATAWALLRRTF. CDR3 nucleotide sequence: TGTGCCACCGCGTGGGCCCTGCTAAGAAGGACCTTC.